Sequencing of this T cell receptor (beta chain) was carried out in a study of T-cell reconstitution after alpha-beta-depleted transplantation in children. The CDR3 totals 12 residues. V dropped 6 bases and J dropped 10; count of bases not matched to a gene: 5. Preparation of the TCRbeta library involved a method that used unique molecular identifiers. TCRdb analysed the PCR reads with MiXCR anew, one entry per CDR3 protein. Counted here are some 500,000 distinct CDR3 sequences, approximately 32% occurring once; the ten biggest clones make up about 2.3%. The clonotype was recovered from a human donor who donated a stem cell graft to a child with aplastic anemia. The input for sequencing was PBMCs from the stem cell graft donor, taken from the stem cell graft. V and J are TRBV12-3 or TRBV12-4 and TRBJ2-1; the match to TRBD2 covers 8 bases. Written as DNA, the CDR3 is TGTGCCAGCAGCCCCGGGGGGGAAGAGCAGTTCTTC. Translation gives CASSPGGEEQFF.